The 13 T cell receptor beta chains presented below share a single source sample, sequenced in a study of cytomegalovirus exposure and HLA in healthy donors. The PCR employed 60 Vbeta primers together with 13 Jbeta primers. The protocol was immunoSEQ multiplex PCR, while the TCRdb copy is restricted to in-frame clones and leaves out a portion. The data contain about 160,000 clones, 80% of them singletons. The sequencing input was PBMCs. Receptor source: a man aged 18 to 29 in good health and CMV-seropositive.

V usage is TRBV5-1 and J usage is TRBJ1-1; the D gene is possibly TRBD1 (5 bases). CDR1 is SGHRS and CDR2 is YFSETQ in the germline V gene. The CDR3 consists of 11 residues. Between the trimmed V and J ends, which lost 7 bases and 7 bases, there was a span of 11 bases. DNA for the CDR3: TGCGCCAGCGTAGGGGAAATTGAAGCTTTCTTT. Translating gives CASVGEIEAFF.

The chain carries TRBV18 and TRBJ2-1, with 8 bases aligning to TRBD1. This CDR3 region has 14 residues. Germline V gene data show CDR1 as KGHSH and CDR2 as LQKENI. Trimming at V came to 3 bases and at J to 9 bases, leaving 7 bases not matched to a gene. CDR3 sequence (DNA): TGTGCCAGCTCACCGGACAGGGCCCGAGGTGAGCAGTTCTTC. It specifies CASSPDRARGEQFF.

This clone was seen a single time. The chain recombines TRBV5-1 with TRBJ1-3; 7 bases line up with TRBD1. The V and J ends lost 4 bases and 4 bases, in that order; junction bases with no gene match: 5. Germline V gene data show CDR1 as SGHRS and CDR2 as YFSETQ. This CDR3 is built from 14 residues. The CDR3 DNA reads TGCGCCAGCAGCACAGGGGCAGGAGGAAACACCATATATTTT. It is translated as CASSTGAGGNTIYF.

V gene TRBV5-6 combines with J gene TRBJ1-2; D is uncertain. The length of the CDR3 is 13 residues. V was trimmed by 1 base and J by 6 bases, leaving 10 bases between them. Germline CDR1 reads SGHDT; CDR2 reads YYEEEE. The CDR3 here is CASSLSTQNGYTF. The CDR3 DNA reads TGTGCCAGCAGCTTGAGTACACAGAATGGCTACACCTTC.

Here the CDR3 reads CATSNGGGTDTQYF. CDR3 in DNA: TGTGCCACCAGCAATGGGGGGGGCACAGATACGCAGTATTTT. V gene TRBV25-1 combines with J gene TRBJ2-3; 7 nucleotides match TRBD2. CDR1 is MGHDK and CDR2 is SYGVNS in the germline V gene. There are 14 residues in the CDR3. V gave up 10 bases and J gave up 1 base; unmatched junction bases: 8.

The chain joins TRBV28 to TRBJ2-1, with TRBD2 matching over 9 bases. With 3 bases clipped from V and 6 bases from J, the junction kept 6 bases outside the gene matches. Germline V gene sequence: CDR1 MDHEN, CDR2 SYDVKM. The CDR3 consists of 15 residues. This CDR3 reads CASSFESGRFNEQFF. CDR3 bases: TGTGCCAGCAGTTTCGAGAGCGGGAGGTTCAATGAGCAGTTCTTC.

V is TRBV7-3 and J is TRBJ2-3, with D possibly TRBD2 on 5 matching bases. Per germline, CDR1 SGHTA and CDR2 FQGTGA. The CDR3 runs to 14 residues. Trimming took off 5 bases at V and 2 bases at J, with 11 bases between the two ends. CDR3 DNA: TGTGCCAGCAGCGACGGACTCATCACAGATACGCAGTATTTT. Translation gives CASSDGLITDTQYF.

Points on this clone: One junction end disagrees with the germline gene, perhaps due to a read error. The chain is built from TRBV7-9 and TRBJ1-5; D call uncertain. The CDR3 has 14 residues. Germline CDR1 SEHNR, CDR2 FQNEAQ (reference sequence). CDR3 sequence reads: CSSSPGDLNQPQHF. The CDR3 DNA reads TGTTCCAGCAGCCCGGGAGATCTTAATCAGCCCCAGCATTTT. Looking up the rest from reference TRBV7-9 and TRBJ1-5 gives the full variable domain: DTGVSQNPRHKITKRGQNVTFRCDPISEHNRLYWYRQTLGQGPEFLTYFQNEAQLEKSRLLSDRFSAERPKGSFSTLEIQRTEQGDSAMYLCSSSPGDLNQPQHFGDGTRLSIL.

The chain combines TRBV2 with TRBJ2-1, with 9 bases matching TRBD1. CDR1 and CDR2 from the germline V gene are SNHLY and FYNNEI. This CDR3 has 16 amino acids. The V and J ends lost 6 bases and 0 bases, in that order; junction bases with no gene match: 6. CDR3 in DNA: TGTGCCAGCAGACCGACAGGGGGTCGCTCCTACAATGAGCAGTTCTTC. This codes for CASRPTGGRSYNEQFF.

The chain employs TRBV30 and TRBJ2-2; tentative D call: TRBD1 (6 bases). Trimming took 4 bases from V and 4 from J, leaving 19 bases between them. The CDR3 has 16 amino acids. Germline CDR1 is GTSNPN and CDR2 is SVGIG (reference sequence). The CDR3 here is CAWKGTSTTGTGELFF. CDR3 DNA sequence: TGTGCCTGGAAGGGGACCTCCACGACAGGCACCGGGGAGCTGTTTTTT.

The table lists this clone with a count of one. Other DNA sequences in the same sample also yield this CDR3. The CDR3 loop reads CASSLSGGRTEAFF. The CDR3 DNA reads as TGTGCCAGCAGTTTATCGGGGGGTCGCACTGAAGCTTTCTTT. The chain recombines TRBV27 with TRBJ1-1; D is perhaps TRBD1 (5 bases). V was shortened by 0 bases and J by 4 bases, with 9 bases between the two germline ends. CDR3 length equals 14 residues. Germline loops: CDR1 MNHEY, CDR2 SMNVEV (reference sequence).

V and J are TRBV7-9 and TRBJ2-2, with 7 bases that match TRBD2. Unmatched junction bases numbered 5, after V lost 2 bases and J lost 5 bases. CDR3 length equals 15 residues. Per germline, CDR1 SEHNR and CDR2 FQNEAQ (reference sequence). CDR3 bases: TGTGCCAGCAGCTTACGCGGGAGAGGGACCGGGGAGCTGTTTTTT. This encodes CASSLRGRGTGELFF. Based on the CDR3 plus reference TRBV7-9 and TRBJ2-2, the full variable domain is DTGVSQNPRHKITKRGQNVTFRCDPISEHNRLYWYRQTLGQGPEFLTYFQNEAQLEKSRLLSDRFSAERPKGSFSTLEIQRTEQGDSAMYLCASSLRGRGTGELFFGEGSRLTVL.

V gene TRBV7-6 combines with J gene TRBJ2-2; D possibly corresponds to TRBD2 (5 bases). V lost 1 base and J 7 bases, leaving 16 bases between the germline ends. This CDR3 contains 16 residues. Germline V lookup: CDR1 SGHVS, CDR2 FNYEAQ. In DNA, the CDR3 is TGTGCCAGCAGCTTAGTCGGACTTTATCTGGACGGGGAGCTGTTTTTT. This gives the protein CASSLVGLYLDGELFF.